A selection of T cell receptor beta chains follows, all from one sample in a study of graft-versus-host responses after intestinal transplantation. These receptors have no identified antigens. Clones were read by immunoSEQ multiplex PCR, and TCRdb kept only the in-frame ones, dropping some. The sample records more than 60,000 clones, roughly 91% being singletons. The material sequenced was unstimulated CD8+ T cells sorted from spleen or lymph node cells, taken before intestinal transplant. The receptors were sampled from a human donor who received an intestinal transplant. Both conserved end residues are trimmed from each CDR3.

j_gene: TRBJ1-2
v_gene: TRBV9
CDR3aa: ASSAGDSPIGPYT

j_gene: TRBJ2-1
v_gene: TRBV5-1
CDR3aa: ASTETSGYNEQF

j_gene: TRBJ2-5
v_gene: TRBV6-1
CDR3aa: ASRRGETQY

j_gene: TRBJ2-1
v_gene: TRBV11-2
CDR3aa: ASSLGGLAGRVYEQF

j_gene: TRBJ2-7
v_gene: TRBV9
CDR3aa: ASSVGASGYEQY

j_gene: TRBJ1-1
v_gene: TRBV11-1
CDR3aa: ASSPEIGGFAEAF

j_gene: TRBJ2-3
v_gene: TRBV6-1
CDR3aa: ASSEPGTGLTDTQY

j_gene: TRBJ1-1
v_gene: TRBV4-1
CDR3aa: ASSQNPTGMNTEAF

j_gene: TRBJ2-1
v_gene: TRBV6-6
CDR3aa: ASSYAGKGEQF

j_gene: TRBJ2-7
v_gene: TRBV11-2
CDR3aa: ASSLSGEQY

j_gene: TRBJ1-1
v_gene: TRBV19
CDR3aa: ASSIVVAEEAF

j_gene: TRBJ1-6
v_gene: TRBV10-3
CDR3aa: AISDSSYNSPLH

j_gene: TRBJ1-3
v_gene: TRBV29-1
CDR3aa: SVEEESGNTIY

j_gene: TRBJ2-1
v_gene: TRBV11-1
CDR3aa: ASSLGSAGAGNNEQF

j_gene: TRBJ1-1
v_gene: TRBV5-6
CDR3aa: ASSSENTEAF

j_gene: TRBJ1-2
v_gene: TRBV13
CDR3aa: ASSPPQDTPFYGYT

j_gene: TRBJ2-7
v_gene: TRBV15
CDR3aa: ATSRDRGQGSYEQY

j_gene: TRBJ1-2
v_gene: TRBV7-6
CDR3aa: ASSGLTPDRKIAHHRSYGYT

j_gene: TRBJ2-1
v_gene: TRBV27
CDR3aa: ASRDSLGSYNEQF

j_gene: TRBJ2-7
v_gene: TRBV25-1
CDR3aa: ASSESGTYTYEQY

j_gene: TRBJ2-7
v_gene: TRBV6-5
CDR3aa: ASLDRKLYEQY

j_gene: TRBJ2-5
v_gene: TRBV25-1
CDR3aa: ASSEWGSRETQY

j_gene: TRBJ1-1
v_gene: TRBV27
CDR3aa: ASSLQGMNTEAF

j_gene: TRBJ2-7
v_gene: TRBV7-9
CDR3aa: ASSLGGFGYEQY

j_gene: TRBJ2-5
v_gene: TRBV5-6
CDR3aa: ASEQAGGRQETQY

j_gene: TRBJ2-7
v_gene: TRBV13
CDR3aa: ASTTGGPEQY

j_gene: TRBJ2-3
v_gene: TRBV27
CDR3aa: ASSRAGTDTQY

j_gene: TRBJ2-7
v_gene: TRBV7-6
CDR3aa: ASSLEGGYEQY

j_gene: TRBJ1-2
v_gene: TRBV5-1
CDR3aa: ASRGGVVYGYT

j_gene: TRBJ2-7
v_gene: TRBV2
CDR3aa: ASTDRGYEQY

j_gene: TRBJ1-5
v_gene: TRBV6-1
CDR3aa: ASSEGYGDQPQH

j_gene: TRBJ2-7
v_gene: TRBV28
CDR3aa: ASTHGTAEQY

j_gene: TRBJ2-5
v_gene: TRBV25-1
CDR3aa: ASSDPSLETQY

j_gene: TRBJ2-1
v_gene: TRBV27
CDR3aa: ASSLFSGGSNEQF

j_gene: TRBJ1-5
v_gene: TRBV19
CDR3aa: ASSITGDQPQH

j_gene: TRBJ2-7
v_gene: TRBV6-4
CDR3aa: ASSDSRGGSTYEQY

j_gene: TRBJ2-3
v_gene: TRBV5-6
CDR3aa: ASSSTGDTQY

j_gene: TRBJ1-2
v_gene: TRBV19
CDR3aa: ASSAVDGYT